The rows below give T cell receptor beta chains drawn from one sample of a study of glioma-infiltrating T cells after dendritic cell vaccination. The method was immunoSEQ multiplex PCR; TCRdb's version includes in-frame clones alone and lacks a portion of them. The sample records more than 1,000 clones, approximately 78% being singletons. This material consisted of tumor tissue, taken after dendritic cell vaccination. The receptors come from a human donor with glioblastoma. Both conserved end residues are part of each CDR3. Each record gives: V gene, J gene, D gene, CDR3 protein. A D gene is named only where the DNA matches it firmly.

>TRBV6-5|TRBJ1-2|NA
CASSYSPYPSGYGYTF
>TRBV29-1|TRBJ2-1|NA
CSVLDNIAGEQFF
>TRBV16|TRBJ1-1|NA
CASSQSGGTEAFF
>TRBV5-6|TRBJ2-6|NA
CASSLTGTTGANVLTF
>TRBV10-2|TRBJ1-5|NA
CASSESGHRNQPQHF
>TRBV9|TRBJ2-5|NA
CASSGTGTPLEAQYF
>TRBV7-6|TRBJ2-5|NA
CASSLVSRGETQYF
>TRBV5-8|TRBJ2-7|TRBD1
CASTSAGQGTTYEQYF
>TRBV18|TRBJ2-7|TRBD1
CASSSPGQGSWEQYF
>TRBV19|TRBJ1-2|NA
CASSTRTDDYTF
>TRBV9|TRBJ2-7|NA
CASSVVEWSGGFKYEQYF
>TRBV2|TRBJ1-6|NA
CASSVELDSPLHF
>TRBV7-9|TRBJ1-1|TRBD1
CASSSGTGGRPNTEAFF
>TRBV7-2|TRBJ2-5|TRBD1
CASSGWTGGETQYF
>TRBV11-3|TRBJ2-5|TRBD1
CASSPGTGTGETQYF
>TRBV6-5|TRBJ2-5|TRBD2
CASSYGLAGQETQYF
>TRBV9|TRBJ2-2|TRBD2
CASSPSGTSGALNTGELFF
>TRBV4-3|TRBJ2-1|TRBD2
CASSPEGLAGALTRYNEQFF
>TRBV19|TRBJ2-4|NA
CASSTGQVGGVNIQYF
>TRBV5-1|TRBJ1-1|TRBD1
CASSFGQGNTEAFF
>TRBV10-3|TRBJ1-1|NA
CAISESPGGNTEAFF
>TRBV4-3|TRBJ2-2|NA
CASSHHRPGSLAGELFF
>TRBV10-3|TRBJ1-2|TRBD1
CAISESVQGNPNYGYTF
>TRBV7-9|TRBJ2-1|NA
CASRGDTNNEQFF
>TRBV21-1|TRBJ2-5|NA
CASSNASGQGEETQYF
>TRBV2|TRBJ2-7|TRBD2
CASRGLAEYGQYF
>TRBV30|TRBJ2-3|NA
CAWSLGRGVDTQYF
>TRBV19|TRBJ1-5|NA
CGSGNYGNQPQHF
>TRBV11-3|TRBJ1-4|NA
CASSLGGQVEKLFF
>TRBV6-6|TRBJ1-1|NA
CASSYVGGNTEAFF
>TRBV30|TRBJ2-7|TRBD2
CAQGRGGDPEQYF
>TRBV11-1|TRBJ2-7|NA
CASSPRAYEQYF
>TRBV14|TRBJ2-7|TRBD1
CASSHRTGGEYEQYF
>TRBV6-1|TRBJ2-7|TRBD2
CASKRGLGSYEQYF
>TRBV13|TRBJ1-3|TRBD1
CASSLKGTGPGGNTIYF
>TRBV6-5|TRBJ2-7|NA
CASSYGLQYEQYF
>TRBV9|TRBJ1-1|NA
CASSVGGQANTEAFF
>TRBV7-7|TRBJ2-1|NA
CASSLDSGANYNEQFF
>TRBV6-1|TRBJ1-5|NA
CASSEQANSNQPQHF
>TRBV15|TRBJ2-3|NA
CATSRDRARGASTDTQYF
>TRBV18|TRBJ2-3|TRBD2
CASSPPTSGDTDTQYF
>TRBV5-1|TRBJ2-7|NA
CASSLGQPPYEQYF
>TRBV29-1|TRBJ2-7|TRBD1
CSVFRGYEQYF
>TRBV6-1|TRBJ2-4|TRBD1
CASRPGQGAKNIQYF
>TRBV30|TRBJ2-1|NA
CAWSVRGLTYNEQFF
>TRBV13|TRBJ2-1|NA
CASSPSSGEQFF
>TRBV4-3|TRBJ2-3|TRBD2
CASSQDLAGGLADTQYF
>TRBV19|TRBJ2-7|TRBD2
CASINSGGPSYEQYF
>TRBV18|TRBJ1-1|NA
CASSPSGAENTEAFF
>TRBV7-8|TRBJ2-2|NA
CASSLVRNTGELFF